Here is one TCR beta chain with its context. What it binds is unknown. These data belong to a study of early T cells in non-severe SARS-CoV-2 infection. Findings and limits, study-wide: The study's VDJdb matching favored anti-spike CD8 responses and missed private and CD4 specificities.

Per the germline V gene, CDR1 is SQVTM and CDR2 is ANQGSEA. The V gene end was trimmed by 7 bases and the J gene end by 3 bases; junction bases not matched to a gene: 6. This CDR3 is 13 amino acids long. Individually, cDNA molecules had unique molecular identifiers attached to them. Via MiXCR, TCRdb re-called the 5' RACE reads, giving one row per CDR3 protein. In the table there are 29,000 or so distinct CDR3 sequences, 9% to 10% of which are singletons. The sequencing sample was made of whole blood. This clonotype was obtained from an adult who was a healthcare worker with PCR-confirmed SARS-CoV-2 infection or an uninfected control (not recorded which). This rearrangement joins TRBV29-1 to TRBJ2-7, with 10 bases that match TRBD1. In DNA form, the CDR3 reads TGCAGCGCTCAAGGGACAGGGGACTACGAGCAGTACTTC. Residues: CSAQGTGDYEQYF.